This T cell receptor (beta chain) was captured in a study of T cell repertoires in cytomegalovirus infection. Study context: CMV infection plus the matching HLA type was flagged by public TCR beta signatures. Study-level results: Frequencies of public TCR beta families were cumulated, and this identified carriers of CMV plus the relevant HLA.

In regard to this clonotype: Its antigen is undetermined.

Trimming took off 7 bases at V and 6 bases at J, with 9 bases between the two ends. Germline V gene sequence: CDR1 LNHDA, CDR2 SQIVND (reference sequence). The CDR3 has 11 amino acids. TCRdb re-called the reads with MiXCR, one entry per CDR3 protein. This table holds about 69,000 distinct CDR3 sequences, approximately 30% found once. The rearrangement links TRBV19 to TRBJ1-1, with D possibly being TRBD1 (5 bases). The sequence was collected from a human donor in good health (CMV status not recorded). Some clones in this sample may be carry-over from other donors' samples. Sequences were derived from CD8+ T cells from cultured PBMCs, sampled from culture after CMV antigen stimulation. The CDR3 is CASKKGSEAFF. The CDR3 coding sequence is TGTGCCAGTAAAAAGGGGTCTGAAGCTTTCTTT.